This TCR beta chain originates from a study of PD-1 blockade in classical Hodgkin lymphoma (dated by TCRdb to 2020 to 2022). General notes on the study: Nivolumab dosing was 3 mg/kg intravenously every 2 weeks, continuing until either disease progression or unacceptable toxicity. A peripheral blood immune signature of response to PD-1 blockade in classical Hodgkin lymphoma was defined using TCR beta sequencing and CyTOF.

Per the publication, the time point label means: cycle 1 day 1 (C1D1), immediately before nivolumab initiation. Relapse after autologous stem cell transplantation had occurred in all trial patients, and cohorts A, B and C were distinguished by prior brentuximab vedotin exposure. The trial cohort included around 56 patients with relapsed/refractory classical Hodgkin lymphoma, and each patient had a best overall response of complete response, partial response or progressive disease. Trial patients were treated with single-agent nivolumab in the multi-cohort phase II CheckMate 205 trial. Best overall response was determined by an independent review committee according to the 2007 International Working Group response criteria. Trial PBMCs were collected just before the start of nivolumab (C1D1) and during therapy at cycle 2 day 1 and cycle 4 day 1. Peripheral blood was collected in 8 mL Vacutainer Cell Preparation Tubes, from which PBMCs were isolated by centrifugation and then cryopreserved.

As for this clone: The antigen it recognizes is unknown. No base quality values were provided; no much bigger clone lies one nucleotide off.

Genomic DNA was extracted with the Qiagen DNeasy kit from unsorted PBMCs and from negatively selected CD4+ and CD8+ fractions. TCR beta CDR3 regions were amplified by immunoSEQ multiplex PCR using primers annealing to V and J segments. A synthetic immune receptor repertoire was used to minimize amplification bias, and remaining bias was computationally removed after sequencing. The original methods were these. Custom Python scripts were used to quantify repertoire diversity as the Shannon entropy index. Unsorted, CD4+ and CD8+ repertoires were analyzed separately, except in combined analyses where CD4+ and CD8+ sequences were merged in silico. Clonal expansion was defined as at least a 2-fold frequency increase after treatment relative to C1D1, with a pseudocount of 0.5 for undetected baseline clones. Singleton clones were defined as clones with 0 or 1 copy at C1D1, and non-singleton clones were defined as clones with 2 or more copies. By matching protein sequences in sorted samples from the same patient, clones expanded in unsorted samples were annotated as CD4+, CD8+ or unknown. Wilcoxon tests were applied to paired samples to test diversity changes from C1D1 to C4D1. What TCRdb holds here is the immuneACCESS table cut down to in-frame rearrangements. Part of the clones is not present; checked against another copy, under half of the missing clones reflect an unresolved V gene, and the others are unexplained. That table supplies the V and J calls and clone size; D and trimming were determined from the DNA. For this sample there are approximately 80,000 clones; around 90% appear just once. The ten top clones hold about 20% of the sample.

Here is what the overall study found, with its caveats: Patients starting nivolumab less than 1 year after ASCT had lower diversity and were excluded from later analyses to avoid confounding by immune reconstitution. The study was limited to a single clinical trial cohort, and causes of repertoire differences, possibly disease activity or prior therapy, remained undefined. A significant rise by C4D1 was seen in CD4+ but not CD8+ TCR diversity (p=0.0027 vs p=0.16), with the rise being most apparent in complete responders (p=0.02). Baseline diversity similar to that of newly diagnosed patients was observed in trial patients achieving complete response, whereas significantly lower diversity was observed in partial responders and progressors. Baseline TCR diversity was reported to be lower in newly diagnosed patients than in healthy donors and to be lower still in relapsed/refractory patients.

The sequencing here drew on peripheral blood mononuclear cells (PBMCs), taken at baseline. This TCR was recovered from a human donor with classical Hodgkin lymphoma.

The DNA sequence is TGTGCCAGCGCAACAGGGGTTGCCTCTGGGGCCAACGTCCTGACTTTC. The resulting protein is CASATGVASGANVLTF. The sequence joins TRBV6-6 to TRBJ2-6, with 7 middle bases fitting TRBD1. The CDR3 contains 16 residues, cysteine and phenylalanine counted. The only DNA kept is the CDR3, 48 bases in frame from the first base. In the germline V gene (reference sequence), CDR1 corresponds to MNHNY and CDR2 to SVGAGI. V trim: 8 bases; J trim: 0 bases; unmatched bases: 7.